A selection of T cell receptor beta chains follows, all from one sample in a study of T cell responses to AZD1222 COVID-19 vaccine. Repertoires were generated with immunoSEQ multiplex PCR, while TCRdb's copy carries only in-frame clones and drops some. Of approximately 100,000 clones in the sample, about 87% were seen once. Sequencing used peripheral blood, obtained on day 0 of AZD1222 vaccination. The receptors originated from an adult in good health. The CDR3 runs from the conserved cysteine through the conserved F or W. A D gene is named only where the DNA matches it firmly.

d_gene	v_gene	j_gene	CDR3nt	CDR3aa
-	TRBV5-4	TRBJ1-1	TGTGCCAGCAGCTTCGGGAGTGGGCAGCTAAACACTGAAGCTTTCTTT	CASSFGSGQLNTEAFF
-	TRBV21-1	TRBJ2-5	TGTGCCAGCAGCAAAGACCGGACAGACCAAGAGACCCAGTACTTC	CASSKDRTDQETQYF
TRBD2	TRBV28	TRBJ2-4	TGTGCCAGCAGCCCGACTAGCGGGGGGGCGAACATTCAGTACTTC	CASSPTSGGANIQYF
-	TRBV12-3/TRBV12-4	TRBJ2-3	TGTGCCAGCAGTTTAGGAGGGGCAGATACGCAGTATTTT	CASSLGGADTQYF
-	TRBV10-2	TRBJ2-7	TGCGCCAGCAGTGAACAGAGCTACTCCTACGAGCAGTACTTC	CASSEQSYSYEQYF
-	TRBV18	TRBJ1-1	TGTGCCAGCACAAAGGTCGGGTACACTGAAGCTTTCTTT	CASTKVGYTEAFF
-	TRBV6-6	TRBJ1-6	TGTGCCAGCACCGTGGGGGGACCGAATTCACCCCTCCACTTT	CASTVGGPNSPLHF
-	TRBV6-5	TRBJ2-7	TGTGCCAGCAAGGACTGGAGCTCCTACGAGCAGTACTTC	CASKDWSSYEQYF
-	TRBV3-1/TRBV3-2	TRBJ2-1	TGTGCCAGCAGCCAAGATAGCGGCCATTACAATGAGCAGTTCTTC	CASSQDSGHYNEQFF
-	TRBV6-5	TRBJ1-6	TGTGCCAGCCGGGGAAATTCACCCCTCCACTTT	CASRGNSPLHF
-	TRBV18	TRBJ2-5	TGTGCCAGCTCACCCCTCGGAGGGCGGATGCAAGAGACCCAGTACTTC	CASSPLGGRMQETQYF
TRBD1	TRBV27	TRBJ2-5	TGTGCCAGCAGCCGACCGGGACAGGCCAGGGAGACCCAGTACTTC	CASSRPGQARETQYF
-	TRBV2	TRBJ1-5	TGTGCCAGCAGTGAAGGGGGACACCCGGTGGACAGCAATCAGCCCCAGCATTTT	CASSEGGHPVDSNQPQHF
-	TRBV6-5	TRBJ2-1	TGTGCCAGCAGTTACGTGTTAGCCGGATACAATGAGCAGTTCTTC	CASSYVLAGYNEQFF
-	TRBV6-2/TRBV6-3	TRBJ1-2	TGTGCCAGCAGTTACCTGATTAACTATGGCTACACCTTC	CASSYLINYGYTF
TRBD2	TRBV11-2	TRBJ2-3	TGTGCCAGCAGCTTAGCTAGCGGAAGCACAGATACGCAGTATTTT	CASSLASGSTDTQYF
-	TRBV6-6	TRBJ1-3	TGTGCCAGCAGTCCGAGTGGAAACACCATATATTTT	CASSPSGNTIYF
-	TRBV27	TRBJ2-3	TGTGCCAGCAGTTTGGGGAGGCAGGATACGCAGTATTTT	CASSLGRQDTQYF
-	TRBV28	TRBJ2-1	TGTGCCAGCAGCCTAGGCTTAGCGGGTTACAGGGAAAATGAGCAGTTCTTC	CASSLGLAGYRENEQFF
-	TRBV5-4	TRBJ1-1	TGTGCCAGCAGCTTGGCCGAACAGATGAACACTGAAGCTTTCTTT	CASSLAEQMNTEAFF
TRBD1	TRBV7-2	TRBJ1-5	TGTGCCAGCAGCCTGACAGGGGATAATCAGCCCCAGCATTTT	CASSLTGDNQPQHF
-	TRBV6-5	TRBJ1-5	TGTGCCAGCGGCAGGGGCAATCAGCCCCAGCATTTT	CASGRGNQPQHF
-	TRBV19	TRBJ2-5	TGTGCCAGTAGTATAGGGGCTGGGCGGGAGACCCAGTACTTC	CASSIGAGRETQYF
TRBD2	TRBV7-3	TRBJ2-3	TGTGCCAGCAGCCCCTCCAGGGCTAGCGGGGGAGTCACAGATACGCAGTATTTT	CASSPSRASGGVTDTQYF
TRBD1	TRBV10-1	TRBJ1-2	TGCGCCAGCGTTCCGCGCAAGGGACAGAAGCCGTCTAACTATGGCTACACCTTC	CASVPRKGQKPSNYGYTF